The 32 T cell receptor beta chains reported below all come from one sample, sequenced in a study of T-cell reconstitution after alpha-beta-depleted transplantation in children. Library preparation (for TCRbeta) was performed with unique molecular identifiers. MiXCR, applied by TCRdb to the PCR reads, yields one record per CDR3 protein. The data hold over 85,000 distinct CDR3 sequences, with around 6% observed a single time. The sequences come from PBMCs, mostly from graft donor cells, collected 60 days after TCRalphabeta/CD19-depleted stem cell transplant. Receptors were obtained from a female patient aged 2 to 10 who had a stem cell transplant for Fanconi anemia, so the T cells may come from the graft donor.

This clonotype came up a few times. The chain combines TRBV14 with TRBJ2-7; no definite D call. Germline loops: CDR1 SGHDN, CDR2 FVKESK. Trimming shortened V by 0 bases and J by 5 bases, and 8 bases separated the two germline ends. This CDR3 is built from 13 residues. This CDR3 reads CASSQEVRDEQYF. Here the CDR3 DNA reads TGTGCCAGCAGCCAAGAGGTCCGGGACGAGCAGTACTTC.

This clonotype was recorded at least ten times. This chain links TRBV3-1 with TRBJ2-7, with D hard to call. The CDR3 covers 12 residues. Per the germline V gene, CDR1 is LGHDT and CDR2 is YNNKEL (reference sequence). V gave up 5 bases and J gave up 4 bases, with 9 bases separating them. CDR3 coding DNA: TGTGCCAGCAGCGCCGGTCGGTACGAGCAGTACTTC. Protein sequence: CASSAGRYEQYF.

This clonotype was recorded a few times. V usage is TRBV7-2 and J usage is TRBJ2-5; 12 bases map to TRBD2. The length of the CDR3 is 16 residues. The germline V gene has CDR1 SGHTA and CDR2 FQGNSA. Trimming took 5 bases from V and 2 from J; bases not matched to a gene: 6. As DNA, the CDR3 is TGTGCCAGCAGCCGTCCACTAGCGGGGGGACAAGAGACCCAGTACTTC. It translates to CASSRPLAGGQETQYF.

This clonotype appeared a few times. DNA of the CDR3: TGTGCCAGCAGTTTCGGCCAGGGAAATGGCTACACCTTC. Translating gives CASSFGQGNGYTF. The V call is TRBV12-3 or TRBV12-4, the J call TRBJ1-2; the D gene is possibly TRBD1 (5 bases). CDR3 length: 13 residues. The V gene lost 3 bases and the J gene lost 6 bases, with 11 bases spanning the gap.

This clonotype was seen many times. The chain couples TRBV18 to TRBJ2-1, with 8 bases fitting TRBD2. CDR3 length: 17 amino acids. Germline V lookup: CDR1 KGHSH, CDR2 LQKENI. The ends lost 3 bases at V and 4 bases at J; junction bases unmatched: 11. In nucleotides, the CDR3 is TGTGCCAGCTCACCCCCACCCCGAAGCGGGGGTTACAATGAGCAGTTCTTC. Translated: CASSPPPRSGGYNEQFF. The full variable domain, rest sourced from reference TRBV18 and TRBJ2-1, is NAGVMQNPRHLVRRRGQEARLRCSPMKGHSHVYWYRQLPEEGLKFMVYLQKENIIDESGMPKERFSAEFPKEGPSILRIQQVVRGDSAAYFCASSPPPRSGGYNEQFFGPGTRLTVL.

The sample holds many counts of this clonotype. The genes are TRBV11-2 and TRBJ2-1, with 7 bases aligning to TRBD2. Trimming removed 1 base from V and 0 bases from J; junction bases left unmatched: 6. The CDR3 runs 17 residues. The germline V gene encodes CDR1 SGHAT and CDR2 FQNNGV. The CDR3 here is CASSLGILADSYNEQFF. The CDR3 bases are TGTGCCAGCAGCTTAGGGATCCTAGCGGACTCCTACAATGAGCAGTTCTTC.

This clonotype was counted at least ten times. The gene calls are TRBV5-1 and TRBJ2-3, with 10 bases identical to TRBD2. The CDR3 spans 14 residues. Germline assignment: CDR1 SGHRS and CDR2 YFSETQ. The trim removed 1 base at V and 8 bases at J, leaving 4 bases unmatched. The CDR3 DNA follows: TGCGCCAGCAGCTTGAGCGGGGGGGCCTCTACGCAGTATTTT. Translated, it gives CASSLSGGASTQYF.

This clonotype was seen repeatedly, ten times or more. This rearrangement joins TRBV5-1 to TRBJ1-6; 7 positions agree with TRBD1. The length of the CDR3 is 13 residues. J gave up 8 bases and V 1 base, and 0 bases lay outside the gene matches. CDR1 and CDR2 from the germline V gene are SGHRS and YFSETQ. Written as DNA, the CDR3 is TGCGCCAGCAGCTTGACAGGGGATTCACCCCTCCACTTT. Translated, it gives CASSLTGDSPLHF.

V is TRBV6-2 or TRBV6-3 and J is TRBJ2-7, with D possibly matching TRBD2 (6 bases). CDR3 length equals 17 residues. The V gene's germline CDR1 is MNHEY and CDR2 SVGEGT. Trimming left V 5 bases short and J 5 bases short, with 25 bases between. CDR3 amino acids: CASSLWPTRWGEDEQYF. The CDR3, as DNA: TGTGCCAGCAGTCTATGGCCGACGCGGTGGGGGGAGGACGAGCAGTACTTC.

This chain connects TRBV18 to TRBJ2-2; D is undetermined. CDR3 size: 13 residues. Germline V lookup: CDR1 KGHSH, CDR2 LQKENI. Trimming shortened V by 0 bases and J by 4 bases, and 3 bases separated the two germline ends. In DNA form, the CDR3 reads TGTGCCAGCTCACCACCGACCACCGGGGAGCTGTTTTTT. Amino acid sequence: CASSPPTTGELFF.

This clonotype was counted many times. The rearrangement uses TRBV3-1 and TRBJ2-7; D is ambiguous. CDR1 and CDR2 from the germline V gene are LGHDT and YNNKEL (reference sequence). Trimming stripped 0 bases from V and 3 bases from J, with 3 bases between. The CDR3 totals 12 residues. The CDR3 here is CASSQDYYEQYF. CDR3 coding DNA: TGTGCCAGCAGCCAAGACTACTACGAGCAGTACTTC.

CDR3 sequence: CASRRTVLGYGYTF. The CDR3 region has the DNA TGTGCCAGCAGGCGGACAGTCCTCGGCTATGGCTACACCTTC. The V and J genes are TRBV6-2 or TRBV6-3 and TRBJ1-2, with D perhaps TRBD1 (6 bases). The CDR3 spans 14 residues. Per the germline V gene, CDR1 is MNHEY and CDR2 is SVGEGT. The V end was cut by 6 bases, the J end by 4 bases, with 15 bases between.

This clonotype occurred many times. The chain uses TRBV20-1 and TRBJ2-5; 11 positions agree with TRBD1. CDR1 is DFQATT and CDR2 is SNEGSKA in the germline V gene (reference sequence). The CDR3 has 14 amino acids. The J segment lost 4 bases and the V segment lost 6 bases, leaving 7 bases of the junction unmatched. CDR3 nucleotide sequence: TGCAGTGCAACGGACAGGGGGCTGGCAGAGACCCAGTACTTC. It encodes CSATDRGLAETQYF.

This clonotype was found many times. The V call is TRBV18, the J call TRBJ2-7; 9 bases agree with TRBD2. The V segment lost 3 bases and the J segment 4 bases; nucleotides outside the gene matches: 7. The CDR3 is made up of 15 amino acids. The V gene's germline CDR1 is KGHSH and CDR2 LQKENI. The CDR3 nucleotides read TGTGCCAGCTCACCGGGAAGCGGGGGGTATTACGAGCAGTACTTC. Residues: CASSPGSGGYYEQYF.

This clonotype was seen repeatedly, ten times or more. The chain employs TRBV7-9 and TRBJ2-1, with D uncertain. V gave up 3 bases and J gave up 7 bases, with 7 bases separating them. This CDR3 is built from 12 residues. Germline V gene data show CDR1 as SEHNR and CDR2 as FQNEAQ (reference sequence). CDR3 in DNA: TGTGCCAGCAGCTTGCTCGAGAATGAGCAGTTCTTC. This gives the protein CASSLLENEQFF.

This clonotype was seen ten or more times. The CDR3 sequence: CASSLQGNNYGYTF. In nucleotides, the CDR3 is TGTGCCAGCAGTCTACAGGGGAACAACTATGGCTACACCTTC. This chain uses TRBV12-3 or TRBV12-4 with TRBJ1-2, with 7 bases that match TRBD1. CDR3 length: 14 residues. V shed 5 bases, J shed 2 bases, and the junction held 5 bases outside the gene matches.

The table lists this clonotype with a few counts. V usage is TRBV11-2 and J usage is TRBJ1-2; 7 nucleotides align to TRBD1. In germline, CDR1 is SGHAT, CDR2 FQNNGV. The CDR3 runs to 14 residues. V was pared by 5 bases and J by 4 bases, with 7 bases of the junction left unmatched. The CDR3 spells CASSLGDSIYGYTF. The CDR3, as DNA: TGTGCCAGCAGCCTTGGGGACAGTATCTATGGCTACACCTTC.

This clonotype was recorded at least ten times. This sequence joins TRBV5-1 and TRBJ2-1; D not certain. The CDR3 has 15 amino acids. V lost 4 bases, J lost 7 bases, and 18 bases lay in between. CDR1 and CDR2 from the germline V gene are SGHRS and YFSETQ. CDR3 protein: CASSPYAGATNEQFF. CDR3 DNA: TGCGCCAGCAGCCCTTATGCTGGCGCCACTAATGAGCAGTTCTTC.

V gene TRBV28 combines with J gene TRBJ1-1; TRBD1 matches 10 bases. The V gene's germline CDR1 is MDHEN and CDR2 SYDVKM. The CDR3 length is 18 residues. After removal of 3 bases from V and 6 bases from J, the junction contained 16 bases not matched to a gene. The CDR3 sequence is CASSFGTGAYEANAEAFF. In nucleotides, the CDR3 is TGTGCCAGCAGTTTCGGGACAGGGGCTTACGAGGCCAACGCTGAAGCTTTCTTT.

V gene TRBV23-1 combines with J gene TRBJ1-6; D possibly corresponds to TRBD1 (5 bases). TRBV23-1 is an open reading frame whose function is uncertain. CDR3 length: 15 residues. V lost 5 bases and J lost 8, with 16 bases in between. As DNA, the CDR3 is TGCGCCAGCAGTAGACCGGGACCTCGGGATTCACCCCTCCACTTT. It specifies CASSRPGPRDSPLHF.

This clonotype has ten or more counts. The V and J genes are TRBV28 and TRBJ2-7; D call uncertain. With 4 bases removed from V and 2 bases from J, the gap between germline ends came to 12 bases. Germline values: CDR1 MDHEN, CDR2 SYDVKM. There are 14 residues in the CDR3. The CDR3 loop is CASSWAFRPYEQYF. The DNA for the CDR3 is TGTGCCAGCAGTTGGGCGTTTAGGCCCTACGAGCAGTACTTC.

Many counts were recorded for this clonotype. V is TRBV4-2 and J is TRBJ2-7; the D gene could be TRBD1 or TRBD2 (5 bases each). Trimming removed 3 bases at V and 9 bases at J, with 21 bases between. In germline, CDR1 is LGHNA, CDR2 YNFKEQ. The CDR3 loop spans 15 amino acids. This CDR3 is CASSQEARDPRGQYF. In DNA form, the CDR3 reads TGTGCCAGCAGCCAGGAAGCCCGGGACCCCCGCGGGCAGTACTTC.

This rearrangement joins TRBV20-1 to TRBJ2-1; D perhaps matches TRBD1 (7 bases). The CDR3 has 15 amino acids. Per the germline V gene, CDR1 is DFQATT and CDR2 is SNEGSKA (reference sequence). V lost 3 bases and J lost 4, with 16 bases in between. The chain's CDR3 is CSASTQGEDYNEQFF. CDR3 sequence (DNA): TGCAGTGCTAGTACTCAGGGGGAGGATTACAATGAGCAGTTCTTC.

In this sample, this clonotype turned up many times. The J gene is TRBJ2-1, the V gene TRBV6-2 or TRBV6-3, with 8 positions matching TRBD1. Per germline, CDR1 MNHEY and CDR2 SVGEGT. V lost 10 bases to trimming and J lost 6 bases; unmatched junction nucleotides: 11. CDR3 size: 14 residues. This chain's CDR3 is CATGISTGGNEQFF. CDR3 in DNA: TGTGCCACCGGAATAAGTACAGGGGGCAATGAGCAGTTCTTC.

This clonotype turned up a few times. The CDR3 DNA is TGTGCCAGCAGTTACTCGGTCTTCGCGGCCACCGGGGAGCTGTTTTTT. Protein product: CASSYSVFAATGELFF. The chain joins TRBV6-5 to TRBJ2-2; unclear D gene. This CDR3 has 16 amino acids. Trimming removed 0 bases from V and 4 bases from J, with 12 bases in between. Germline V gene lookup returns CDR1 MNHEY and CDR2 SVGAGI.

This clonotype was detected many times. The V call is TRBV28, the J call TRBJ2-1; TRBD2 matches at 9 bases. The CDR3 has 16 amino acids. Germline V lookup: CDR1 MDHEN, CDR2 SYDVKM. The junction had 12 bases not matched to a gene; V was cut back by 6 bases and J by 6 bases. The CDR3 sequence is CASSLARTSVGNEQFF. In nucleotides, the CDR3 is TGTGCCAGCAGCCTCGCGCGGACTAGCGTTGGCAATGAGCAGTTCTTC.

This clonotype was counted at least ten times. The CDR3 protein is CASSLSSGRGGRNEQFF. DNA for the CDR3: TGTGCCAGCAGCTTAAGTTCCGGGCGGGGGGGGAGAAATGAGCAGTTCTTC. The chain couples TRBV7-2 to TRBJ2-1, with 9 nucleotides matching TRBD2. V shed 2 bases and J 7 bases; nucleotides not matched to a gene: 12. CDR1 SGHTA and CDR2 FQGNSA come from the germline V gene. The CDR3 has 17 amino acids.

At least ten counts were recorded for this clonotype. The chain has TRBV5-1 and TRBJ2-7; 7 nucleotides line up with TRBD1. Trimming took 3 bases from V and 3 from J; bases not matched to a gene: 6. The CDR3 covers 14 residues. Germline CDR1 reads SGHRS; CDR2 reads YFSETQ. Here the CDR3 reads CASSSLGQVYEQYF. The CDR3 DNA is TGCGCCAGCAGCTCCTTAGGACAGGTCTACGAGCAGTACTTC.

The chain uses TRBV5-1 and TRBJ2-7; D is undetermined. This CDR3 comprises 15 residues. From germline, CDR1 is SGHRS and CDR2 YFSETQ. With 1 base removed from V and 1 base from J, the gap between germline ends came to 12 bases. DNA for the CDR3: TGCGCCAGCAGCTTGTACGGAAGCCCATCCTACGAGCAGTACTTC. Translation: CASSLYGSPSYEQYF.

This clonotype has at least ten counts. The chain combines TRBV5-1 with TRBJ2-1; 7 bases agree with TRBD2. Trimming at V came to 6 bases and at J to 3 bases, leaving 9 bases not matched to a gene. Germline V gives CDR1 SGHRS, CDR2 YFSETQ. This CDR3 region has 15 residues. CDR3 loop: CASTLTSVNYNEQFF. DNA of the CDR3: TGCGCCAGCACCCTCACTAGCGTAAACTACAATGAGCAGTTCTTC.

This clonotype was detected many times. The gene calls are TRBV5-1 and TRBJ2-7; maybe TRBD1 (5 bases). Germline loops: CDR1 SGHRS, CDR2 YFSETQ. V lost 3 bases to trimming and J lost 3 bases, with 13 bases between them. CDR3 length equals 14 residues. Here the CDR3 DNA reads TGCGCCAGCAGCTATGACAGTCCCTACTACGAGCAGTACTTC. Its protein product is CASSYDSPYYEQYF.

The CDR3: CASSLVEAGGLKTGELFF. The CDR3 DNA is TGTGCCAGCAGCTTAGTGGAAGCGGGGGGGCTGAAAACCGGGGAGCTGTTTTTT. The chain joins TRBV11-2 to TRBJ2-2; 10 nucleotides agree with TRBD2. J lost 5 bases, V lost 1 base, and 10 bases had no gene match. The CDR3 totals 18 residues. The V gene's germline CDR1 is SGHAT and CDR2 FQNNGV.